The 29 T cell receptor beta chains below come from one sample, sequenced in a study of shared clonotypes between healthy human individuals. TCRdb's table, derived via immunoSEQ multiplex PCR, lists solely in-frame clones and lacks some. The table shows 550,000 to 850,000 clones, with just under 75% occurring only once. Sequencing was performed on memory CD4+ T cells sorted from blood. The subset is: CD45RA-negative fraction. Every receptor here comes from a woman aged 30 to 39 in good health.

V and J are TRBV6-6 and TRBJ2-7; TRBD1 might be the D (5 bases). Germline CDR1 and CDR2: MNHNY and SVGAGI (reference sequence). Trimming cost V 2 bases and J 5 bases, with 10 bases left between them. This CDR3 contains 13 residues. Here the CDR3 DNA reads TGTGCCAGCAGTTACGTGGTAGGGGACGAGCAGTACTTC. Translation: CASSYVVGDEQYF.

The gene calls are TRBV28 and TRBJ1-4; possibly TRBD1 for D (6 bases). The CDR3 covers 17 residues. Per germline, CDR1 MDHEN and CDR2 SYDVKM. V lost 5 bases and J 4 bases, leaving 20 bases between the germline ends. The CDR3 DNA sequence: TGTGCCAGCAGTACCGGGACATCCCCTGCGGGTAATGAAAAACTGTTTTTT. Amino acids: CASSTGTSPAGNEKLFF.

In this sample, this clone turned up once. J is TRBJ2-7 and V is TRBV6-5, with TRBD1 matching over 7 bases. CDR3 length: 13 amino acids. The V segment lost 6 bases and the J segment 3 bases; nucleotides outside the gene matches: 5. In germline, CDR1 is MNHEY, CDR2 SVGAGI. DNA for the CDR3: TGTGCCAGCAGCGGCCAGGGGGTCTACGAGCAGTACTTC. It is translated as CASSGQGVYEQYF.

The CDR3 loop reads CAWSYTLETQYF. CDR3 coding DNA: TGTGCCTGGAGTTATACACTAGAGACCCAGTACTTC. The genes are TRBV30 and TRBJ2-5; D remains ambiguous. Germline V gene lookup returns CDR1 GTSNPN and CDR2 SVGIG (reference sequence). The CDR3 sequence is 12 residues long. The V end lost 2 bases, the J end lost 4 bases, and 8 bases lay between the germline ends.

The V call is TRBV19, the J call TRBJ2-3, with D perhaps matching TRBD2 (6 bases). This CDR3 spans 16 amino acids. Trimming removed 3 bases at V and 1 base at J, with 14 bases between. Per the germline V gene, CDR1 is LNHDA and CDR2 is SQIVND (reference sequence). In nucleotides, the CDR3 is TGTGCCAGTAGTATTGGGCCGGGAGTAGGCACAGATACGCAGTATTTT. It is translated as CASSIGPGVGTDTQYF.

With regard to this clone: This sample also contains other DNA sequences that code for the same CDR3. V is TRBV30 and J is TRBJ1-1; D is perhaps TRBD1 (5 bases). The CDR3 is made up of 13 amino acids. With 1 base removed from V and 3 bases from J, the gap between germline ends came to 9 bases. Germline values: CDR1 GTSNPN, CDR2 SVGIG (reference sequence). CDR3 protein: CAWSEAGHTEAFF. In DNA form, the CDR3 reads TGTGCCTGGAGTGAGGCAGGGCACACTGAAGCTTTCTTT.

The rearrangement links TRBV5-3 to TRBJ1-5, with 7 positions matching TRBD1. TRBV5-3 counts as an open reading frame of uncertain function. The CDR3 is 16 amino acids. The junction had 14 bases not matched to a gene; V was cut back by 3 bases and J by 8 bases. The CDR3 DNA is TGTGCCAGAAGCTCCCCCGGGAGGGGGCTTTTGAAGCCCCAGCATTTT. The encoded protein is CARSSPGRGLLKPQHF.

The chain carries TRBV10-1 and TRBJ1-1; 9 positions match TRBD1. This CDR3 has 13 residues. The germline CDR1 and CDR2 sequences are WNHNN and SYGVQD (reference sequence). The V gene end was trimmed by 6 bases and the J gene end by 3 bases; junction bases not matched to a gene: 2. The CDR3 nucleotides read TGCGCCAGCAGGAGGGACAGGGACACTGAAGCTTTCTTT. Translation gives CASRRDRDTEAFF.

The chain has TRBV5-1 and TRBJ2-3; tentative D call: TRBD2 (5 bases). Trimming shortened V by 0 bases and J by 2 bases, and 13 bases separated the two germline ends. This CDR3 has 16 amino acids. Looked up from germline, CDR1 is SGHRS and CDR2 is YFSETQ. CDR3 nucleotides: TGCGCCAGCAGCTTGGGGGATAGCGCTTACACAGATACGCAGTATTTT. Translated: CASSLGDSAYTDTQYF.

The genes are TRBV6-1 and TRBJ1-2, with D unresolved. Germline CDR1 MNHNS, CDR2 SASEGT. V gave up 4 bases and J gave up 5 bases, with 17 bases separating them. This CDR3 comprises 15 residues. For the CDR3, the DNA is TGTGCCAGCAGTGGGCTGGGGTCCCGTGGTTATGGCTACACCTTC. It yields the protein CASSGLGSRGYGYTF.

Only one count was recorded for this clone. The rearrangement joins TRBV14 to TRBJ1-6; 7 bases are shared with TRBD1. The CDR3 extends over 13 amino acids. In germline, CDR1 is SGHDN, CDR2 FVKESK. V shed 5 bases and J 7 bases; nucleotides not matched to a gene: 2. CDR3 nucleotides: TGTGCCAGCAGCGGCAGGGGGAATTCACCCCTCCACTTT. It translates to CASSGRGNSPLHF.

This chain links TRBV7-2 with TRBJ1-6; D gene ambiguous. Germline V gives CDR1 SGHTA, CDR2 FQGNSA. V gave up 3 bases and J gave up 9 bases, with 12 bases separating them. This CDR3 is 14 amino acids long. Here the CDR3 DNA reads TGTGCCAGCAGCTTCGCCGGCATTAGTTCACCCCTCCACTTT. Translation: CASSFAGISSPLHF.

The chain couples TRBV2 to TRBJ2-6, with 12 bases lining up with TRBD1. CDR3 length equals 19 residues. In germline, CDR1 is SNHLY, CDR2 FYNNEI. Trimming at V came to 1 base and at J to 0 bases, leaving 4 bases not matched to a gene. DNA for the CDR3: TGTGCCAGCAGTGAAGGGGACAGGGGGCGATACTCTGGGGCCAACGTCCTGACTTTC. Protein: CASSEGDRGRYSGANVLTF.

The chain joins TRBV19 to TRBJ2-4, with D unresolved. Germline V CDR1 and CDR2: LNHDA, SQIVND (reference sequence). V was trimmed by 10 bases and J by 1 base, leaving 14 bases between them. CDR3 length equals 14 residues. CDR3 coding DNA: TGTGCCACCGCCCTCGAAGCGGCCAAAAACATTCAGTACTTC. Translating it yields CATALEAAKNIQYF.

The CDR3: CASSLVGLAANTGELFF. The CDR3 coding sequence is TGTGCCAGCAGCTTAGTCGGACTAGCGGCGAACACCGGGGAGCTGTTTTTT. The genes are TRBV7-8 and TRBJ2-2; 10 bases fit TRBD2. In germline, CDR1 is SGHVS, CDR2 FQNEAQ. The CDR3 length is 17 residues. Trimming took 1 base from V and 0 from J; bases not matched to a gene: 2.

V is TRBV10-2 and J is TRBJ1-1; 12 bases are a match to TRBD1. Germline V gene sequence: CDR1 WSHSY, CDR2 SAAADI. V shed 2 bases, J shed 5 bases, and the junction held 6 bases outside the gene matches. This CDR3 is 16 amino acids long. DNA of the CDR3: TGCGCCAGCAGTGAGGGGACAGGGGGCTGGGTTACTGAAGCTTTCTTT. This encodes CASSEGTGGWVTEAFF.

In DNA form, the CDR3 reads TGTGCCAGCAGCTTAGGAGGGGGATGGGACTCCTACGAGCAGTACTTC. Amino acid sequence: CASSLGGGWDSYEQYF. This chain uses TRBV7-2 with TRBJ2-7, with a weak D call TRBD1 (6 bases). This CDR3 is built from 16 residues. Trimming stripped 1 base from V and 0 bases from J, with 13 bases between. Germline CDR1 is SGHTA and CDR2 is FQGNSA. Drawing the rest from reference TRBV7-2 and TRBJ2-7, the complete variable domain is GAGVSQSPSNKVTEKGKDVELRCDPISGHTALYWYRQSLGQGLEFLIYFQGNSAPDKSGLPSDRFSAERTGGSVSTLTIQRTQQEDSAVYLCASSLGGGWDSYEQYFGPGTRLTVT.

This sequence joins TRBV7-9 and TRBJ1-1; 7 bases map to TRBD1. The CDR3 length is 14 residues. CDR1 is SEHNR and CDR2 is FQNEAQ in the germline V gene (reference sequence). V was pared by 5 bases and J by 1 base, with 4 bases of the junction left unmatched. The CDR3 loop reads CASSRGQENTEAFF. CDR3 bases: TGTGCCAGCAGCCGAGGACAGGAGAACACTGAAGCTTTCTTT.

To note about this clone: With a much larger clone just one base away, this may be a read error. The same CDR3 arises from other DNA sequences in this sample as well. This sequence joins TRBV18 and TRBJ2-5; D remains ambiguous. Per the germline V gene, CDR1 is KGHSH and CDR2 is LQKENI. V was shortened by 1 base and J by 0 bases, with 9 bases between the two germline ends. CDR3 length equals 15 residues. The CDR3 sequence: CASSPRTAYQETQYF. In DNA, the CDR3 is TGTGCCAGCTCACCACGGACGGCGTACCAAGAGACCCAGTACTTC.

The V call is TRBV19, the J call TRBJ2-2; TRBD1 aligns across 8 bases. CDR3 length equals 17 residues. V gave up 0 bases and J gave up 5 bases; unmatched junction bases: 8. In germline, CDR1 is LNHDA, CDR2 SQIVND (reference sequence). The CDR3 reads CASSIDLGRGLTGELFF. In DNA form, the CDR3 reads TGTGCCAGTAGTATAGATCTCGGCAGGGGGCTTACCGGGGAGCTGTTTTTT.

The CDR3 sequence: CASSEYQSNTEAFF. CDR3 coding DNA: TGTGCCAGCAGTGAATATCAGAGTAACACTGAAGCTTTCTTT. The rearrangement uses TRBV6-1 and TRBJ1-1, with D unresolved. This CDR3 contains 14 residues. The V end was cut by 2 bases, the J end by 2 bases, with 9 bases between. The germline V gene has CDR1 MNHNS and CDR2 SASEGT.

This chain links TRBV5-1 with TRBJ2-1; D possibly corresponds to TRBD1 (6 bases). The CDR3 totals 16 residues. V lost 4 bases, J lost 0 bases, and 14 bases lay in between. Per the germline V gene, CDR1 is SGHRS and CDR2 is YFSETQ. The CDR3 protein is CASSELGDISYNEQFF. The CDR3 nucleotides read TGCGCCAGCAGCGAACTCGGGGACATCTCCTACAATGAGCAGTTCTTC.

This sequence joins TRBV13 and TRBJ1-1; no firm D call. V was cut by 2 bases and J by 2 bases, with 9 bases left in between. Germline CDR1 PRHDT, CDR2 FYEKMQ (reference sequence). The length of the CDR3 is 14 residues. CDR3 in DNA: TGTGCCAGCAGCTTAAGGGTACTTAACACTGAAGCTTTCTTT. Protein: CASSLRVLNTEAFF.

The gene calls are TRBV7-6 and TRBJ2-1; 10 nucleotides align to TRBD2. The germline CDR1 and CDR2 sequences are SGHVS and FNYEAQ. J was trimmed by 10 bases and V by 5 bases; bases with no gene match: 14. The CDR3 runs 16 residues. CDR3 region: CASSRTLASGGREQFF. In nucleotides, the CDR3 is TGTGCCAGCAGCCGCACCCTCGCTAGCGGGGGACGCGAGCAGTTCTTC.

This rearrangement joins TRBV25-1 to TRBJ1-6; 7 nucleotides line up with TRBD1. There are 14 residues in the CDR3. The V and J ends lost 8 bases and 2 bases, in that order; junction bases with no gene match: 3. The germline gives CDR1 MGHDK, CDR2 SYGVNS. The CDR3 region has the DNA TGTGCCAGCCGAGGGACAGCCTATAATTCACCCCTCCACTTT. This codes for CASRGTAYNSPLHF.

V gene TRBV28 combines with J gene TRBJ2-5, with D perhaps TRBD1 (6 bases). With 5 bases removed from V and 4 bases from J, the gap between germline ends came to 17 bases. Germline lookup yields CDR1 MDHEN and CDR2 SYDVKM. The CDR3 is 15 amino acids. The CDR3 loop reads CASSTPGRGLETQYF. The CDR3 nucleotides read TGTGCCAGCAGTACCCCTGGCAGGGGCCTAGAGACCCAGTACTTC.

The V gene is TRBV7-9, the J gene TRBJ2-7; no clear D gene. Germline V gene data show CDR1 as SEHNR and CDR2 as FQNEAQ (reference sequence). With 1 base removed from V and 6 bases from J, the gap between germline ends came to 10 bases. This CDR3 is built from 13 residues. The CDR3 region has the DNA TGTGCCAGCAGCTTAGGATTAGGTGGCGAGCAGTACTTC. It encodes CASSLGLGGEQYF.

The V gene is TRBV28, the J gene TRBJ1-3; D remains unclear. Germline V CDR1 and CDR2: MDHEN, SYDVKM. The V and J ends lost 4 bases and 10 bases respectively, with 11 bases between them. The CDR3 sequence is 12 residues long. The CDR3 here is CASSSTRRTIYF. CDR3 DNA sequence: TGTGCCAGCAGTTCGACCCGTCGGACCATATATTTT.

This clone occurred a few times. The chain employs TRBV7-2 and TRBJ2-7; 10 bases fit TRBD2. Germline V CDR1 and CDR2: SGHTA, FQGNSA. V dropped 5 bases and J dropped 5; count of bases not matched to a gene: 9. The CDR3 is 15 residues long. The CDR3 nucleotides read TGTGCCAGCAGCCCTAGTGGGCTAGCGGGAGACGAGCAGTACTTC. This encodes CASSPSGLAGDEQYF.